This T cell receptor beta chain derives from a study of T cell changes during pregnancy in multiple sclerosis. Method: immunoSEQ multiplex PCR; TCRdb's copy keeps in-frame clones and lacks some. This repertoire shows some 40,000 clones, almost 90% found once; its top ten account for 4% to 5%. The CDR3 has 16 residues. Germline V gene lookup returns CDR1 SNHLY and CDR2 FYNNEI. Trimming removed 4 bases from V and 4 bases from J; junction bases left unmatched: 7. This chain connects TRBV2 to TRBJ2-3; 11 nucleotides match TRBD2. The sample in question was peripheral blood, obtained in the second trimester of pregnancy. This TCR came from a female donor in good health, enrolled as a control in a pregnancy study. CDR3 DNA: TGTGCCAGCAGTGGGTATAGCGGGGGGGCTGCAGATACGCAGTATTTT. This translates into CASSGYSGGAADTQYF.